This T cell receptor (beta chain) was identified during a study of OX40 agonist ivuxolimab in advanced cancers. Study-wide background: Partial responses were recorded for three patients, including one with hepatocellular carcinoma and two with cutaneous melanoma.

Profiling relied on immunoSEQ multiplex PCR, and the TCRdb table lists in-frame clones only, not all of them. The sample shows tens of thousands of clones, over 70% of them seen only once. Germline V gene data show CDR1 as LNHDA and CDR2 as SQIVND (reference sequence). This CDR3 region has 14 residues. With regard to this clone: The junction departs from the called germline gene at one end, perhaps through a read error.

The chain combines TRBV19 with TRBJ2-7; 11 nucleotides match TRBD1. The receptor was isolated from an adult with an advanced solid tumor such as melanoma, head and neck, liver or kidney cancer. The sample in question was CD4+ or CD8+ T cells sorted from blood, obtained in a trial of the OX40 agonist ivuxolimab. CDR3 nucleotides: TGTGCCAGTAGTCCTACCGGGACAGGGGGTAAGCAGAACTTC. Amino acids: CASSPTGTGGKQNF.